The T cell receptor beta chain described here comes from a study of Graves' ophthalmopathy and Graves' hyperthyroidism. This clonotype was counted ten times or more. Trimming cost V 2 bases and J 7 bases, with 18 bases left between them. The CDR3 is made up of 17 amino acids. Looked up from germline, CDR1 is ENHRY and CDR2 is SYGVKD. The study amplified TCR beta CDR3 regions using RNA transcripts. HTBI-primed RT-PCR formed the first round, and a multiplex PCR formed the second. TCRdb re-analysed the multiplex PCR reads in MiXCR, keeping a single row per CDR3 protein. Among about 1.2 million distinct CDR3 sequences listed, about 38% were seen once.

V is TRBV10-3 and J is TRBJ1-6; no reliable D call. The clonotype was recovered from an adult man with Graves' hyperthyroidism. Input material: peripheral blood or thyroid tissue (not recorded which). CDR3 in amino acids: CAISEIMVGMANSPLHF. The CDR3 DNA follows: TGTGCCATCAGTGAGATCATGGTGGGAATGGCGAATTCACCCCTCCACTTT.